The T cell receptor (beta chain) under discussion was sequenced for a study of T cells in Graves' hyperthyroidism and ophthalmopathy. Study context: Peripheral blood was obtained at initial diagnosis, preceding any treatment. Study findings and constraints: Clonotypes that were expanded in thyroid above 0.001 mostly appeared in blood too.

Those patients with uncontrolled infection, other autoimmune disease, pregnancy or lactation were excluded. The source of the PBMCs was less than 12 ml of fresh peripheral blood. The J segment lost 4 bases and the V segment lost 2 bases, leaving 5 bases of the junction unmatched. Germline V lookup: CDR1 MNHEY, CDR2 SMNVEV (reference sequence). The CDR3 is 15 amino acids. With regard to this clonotype: Its antigen is as yet unknown.

TCR beta CDR3 regions were amplified from RNA. In the first-round RT-PCR of the TCR CDR3, the HTBI primer set was used. Each CDR3 protein gets one entry after TCRdb re-called the multiplex PCR reads with MiXCR. The sample has fewer than 800,000 distinct CDR3 sequences; about a sixth are singletons. The sequenced sample was blood. The TCR originated in a man in his late teens or twenties with Graves' hyperthyroidism. The chain couples TRBV27 to TRBJ2-5, with 9 nucleotides matching TRBD1. The CDR3 sequence: CASSLRGQGLETQYF. The DNA for the CDR3 is TGTGCCAGCAGTTTAAGGGGACAGGGTCTAGAGACCCAGTACTTC.